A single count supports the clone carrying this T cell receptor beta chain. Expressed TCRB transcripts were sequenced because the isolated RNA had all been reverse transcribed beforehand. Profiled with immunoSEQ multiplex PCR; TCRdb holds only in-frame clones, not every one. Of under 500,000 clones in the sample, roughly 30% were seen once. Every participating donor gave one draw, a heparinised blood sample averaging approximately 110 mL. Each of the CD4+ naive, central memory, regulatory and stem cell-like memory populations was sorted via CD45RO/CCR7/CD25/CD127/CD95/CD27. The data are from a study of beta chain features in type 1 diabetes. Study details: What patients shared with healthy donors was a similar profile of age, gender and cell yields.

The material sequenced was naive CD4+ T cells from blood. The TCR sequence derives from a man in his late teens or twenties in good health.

CDR3 coding DNA: TGTGCCAGCCCGTGGGGTGGAGGGCGCGGCACAGATACGCAGTATTTT. This gives the protein CASPWGGGRGTDTQYF. The V and J genes are TRBV7-9 and TRBJ2-3, with D possibly TRBD2 on 6 matching bases. Germline V gene data show CDR1 as SEHNR and CDR2 as FQNEAQ (reference sequence). V was pared by 8 bases and J by 1 base, with 19 bases between. The CDR3 is 16 amino acids.